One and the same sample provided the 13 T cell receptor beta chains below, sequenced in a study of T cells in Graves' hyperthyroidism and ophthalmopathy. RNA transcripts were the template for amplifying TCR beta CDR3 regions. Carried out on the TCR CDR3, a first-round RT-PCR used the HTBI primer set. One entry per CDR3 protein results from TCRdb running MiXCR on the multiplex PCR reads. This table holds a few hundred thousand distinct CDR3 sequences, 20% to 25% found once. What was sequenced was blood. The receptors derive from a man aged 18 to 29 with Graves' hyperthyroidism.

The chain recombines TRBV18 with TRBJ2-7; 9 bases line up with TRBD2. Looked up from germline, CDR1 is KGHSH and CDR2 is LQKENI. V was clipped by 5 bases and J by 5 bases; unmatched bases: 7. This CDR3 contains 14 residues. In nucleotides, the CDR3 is TGTGCCAGCTCAGGGATAGCGGGGGATAACGAGCAGTACTTC. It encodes CASSGIAGDNEQYF. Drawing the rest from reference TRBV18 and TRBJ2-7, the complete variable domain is NAGVMQNPRHLVRRRGQEARLRCSPMKGHSHVYWYRQLPEEGLKFMVYLQKENIIDESGMPKERFSAEFPKEGPSILRIQQVVRGDSAAYFCASSGIAGDNEQYFGPGTRLTVT.

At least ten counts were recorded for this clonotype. This chain's CDR3 is CASSGGSYTEAFF. The CDR3 nucleotides are TGTGCCAGCAGTGGAGGAAGCTACACTGAAGCTTTCTTT. V and J are TRBV2 and TRBJ1-1; D unresolved. V lost 4 bases, J lost 3 bases, and 9 bases lay in between. Per the germline V gene, CDR1 is SNHLY and CDR2 is FYNNEI. The CDR3 covers 13 residues.

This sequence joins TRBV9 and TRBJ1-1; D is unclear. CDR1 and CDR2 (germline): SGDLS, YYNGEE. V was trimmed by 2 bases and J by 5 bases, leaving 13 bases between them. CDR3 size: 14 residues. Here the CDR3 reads CASSVAGSGTEAFF. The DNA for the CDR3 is TGTGCCAGCAGCGTCGCTGGCAGCGGAACTGAAGCTTTCTTT.

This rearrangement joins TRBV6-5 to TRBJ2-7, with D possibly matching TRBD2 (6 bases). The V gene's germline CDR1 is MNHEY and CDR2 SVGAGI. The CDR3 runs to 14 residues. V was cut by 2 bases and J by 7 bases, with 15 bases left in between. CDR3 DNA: TGTGCCAGCAGTTACGAAGGGACTGCCCAAGAGCAGTACTTC. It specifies CASSYEGTAQEQYF.

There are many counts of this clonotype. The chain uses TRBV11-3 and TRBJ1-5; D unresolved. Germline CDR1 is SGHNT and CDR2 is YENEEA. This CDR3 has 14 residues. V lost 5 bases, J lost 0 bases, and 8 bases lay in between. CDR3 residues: CASSEFPSNQPQHF. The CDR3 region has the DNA TGTGCCAGCAGCGAGTTTCCTAGCAATCAGCCCCAGCATTTT.

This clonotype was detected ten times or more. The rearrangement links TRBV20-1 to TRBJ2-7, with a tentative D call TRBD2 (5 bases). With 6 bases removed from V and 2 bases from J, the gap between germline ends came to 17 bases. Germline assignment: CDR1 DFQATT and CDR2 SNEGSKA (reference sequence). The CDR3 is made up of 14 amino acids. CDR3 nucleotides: TGCAGTGCAACCCCGGAACTAGGTCCCTACGAGCAGTACTTC. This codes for CSATPELGPYEQYF.

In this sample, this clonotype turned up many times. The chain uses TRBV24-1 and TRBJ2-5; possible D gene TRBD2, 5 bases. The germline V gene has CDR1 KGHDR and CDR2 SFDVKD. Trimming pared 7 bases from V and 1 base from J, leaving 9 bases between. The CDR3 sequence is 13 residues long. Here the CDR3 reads CATRPSSQETQYF. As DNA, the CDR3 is TGTGCCACCAGGCCTAGCTCCCAAGAGACCCAGTACTTC.

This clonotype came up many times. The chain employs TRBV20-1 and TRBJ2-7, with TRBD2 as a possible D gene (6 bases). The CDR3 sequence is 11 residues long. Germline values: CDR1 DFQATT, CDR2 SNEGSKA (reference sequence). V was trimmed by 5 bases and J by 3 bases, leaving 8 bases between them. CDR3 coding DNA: TGCAGTGCTCGGGGGTTCTACGAGCAGTACTTC. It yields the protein CSARGFYEQYF.

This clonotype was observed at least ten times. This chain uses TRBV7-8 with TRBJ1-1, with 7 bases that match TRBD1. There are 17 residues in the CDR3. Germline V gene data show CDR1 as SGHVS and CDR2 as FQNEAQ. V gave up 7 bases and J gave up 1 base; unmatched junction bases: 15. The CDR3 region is CASTPGQVTSRNTEAFF. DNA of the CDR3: TGTGCCAGCACCCCCGGACAGGTGACCTCAAGGAACACTGAAGCTTTCTTT. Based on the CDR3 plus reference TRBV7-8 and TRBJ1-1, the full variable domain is GAGVSQSPRYKVAKRGQDVALRCDPISGHVSLFWYQQALGQGPEFLTYFQNEAQLDKSGLPSDRFFAERPEGSVSTLKIQRTQQEDSAVYLCASTPGQVTSRNTEAFFGQGTRLTVV.

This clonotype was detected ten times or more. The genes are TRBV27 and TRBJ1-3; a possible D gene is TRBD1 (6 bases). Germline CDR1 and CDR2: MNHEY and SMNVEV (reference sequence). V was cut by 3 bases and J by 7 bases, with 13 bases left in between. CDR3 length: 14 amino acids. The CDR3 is CASSLGARGNTIYF. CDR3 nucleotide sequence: TGTGCCAGCAGTTTGGGGGCTAGGGGGAACACCATATATTTT.

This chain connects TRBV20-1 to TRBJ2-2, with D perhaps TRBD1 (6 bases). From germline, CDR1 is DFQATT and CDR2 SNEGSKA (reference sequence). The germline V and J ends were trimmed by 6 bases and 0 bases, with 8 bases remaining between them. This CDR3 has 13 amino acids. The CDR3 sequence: CSAQGANTGELFF. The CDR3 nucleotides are TGCAGTGCACAGGGTGCGAACACCGGGGAGCTGTTTTTT.

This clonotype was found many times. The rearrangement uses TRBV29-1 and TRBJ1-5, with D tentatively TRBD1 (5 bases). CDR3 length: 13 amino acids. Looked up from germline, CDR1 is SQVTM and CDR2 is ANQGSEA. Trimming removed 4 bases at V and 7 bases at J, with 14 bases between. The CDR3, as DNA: TGCAGCGTTGCCCTGGGACTCAGGCAGCCCCAGCATTTT. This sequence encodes CSVALGLRQPQHF.

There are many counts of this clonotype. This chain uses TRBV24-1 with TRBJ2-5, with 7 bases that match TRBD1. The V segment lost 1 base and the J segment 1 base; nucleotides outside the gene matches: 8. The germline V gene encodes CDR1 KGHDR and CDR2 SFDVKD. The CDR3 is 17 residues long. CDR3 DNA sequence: TGTGCCACCAGTGATTTAAAGGACAGGAAGGGCCAAGAGACCCAGTACTTC. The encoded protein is CATSDLKDRKGQETQYF.